This record covers a single T cell receptor (beta chain). This sample is part of a study of T cell changes during pregnancy in multiple sclerosis. The assay was immunoSEQ multiplex PCR, and TCRdb's table has in-frame clones only and misses some. This table holds 75,000 to 90,000 clones, about nine tenths found once. Germline V CDR1 and CDR2: SGHTA, FQGNSA. Trimming left V 5 bases short and J 1 base short, with 8 bases between. The CDR3 is made up of 13 amino acids. This specimen consisted of PBMCs, obtained in the first trimester of pregnancy. V gene TRBV7-2 combines with J gene TRBJ1-1; D is ambiguous. This TCR was sampled from a female donor in good health, serving as a control in a pregnancy study. Some clones in this sample may be carry-over from other donors' samples. The CDR3: CASSRRKNTEAFF. The CDR3 nucleotides read TGTGCCAGCAGCCGGAGAAAGAACACTGAAGCTTTCTTT.